These T cell receptor beta chains were read from a single sample in a study of cytomegalovirus exposure and HLA in healthy donors. Only in-frame clones appear in the TCRdb table, and some are missing; sequencing was by immunoSEQ multiplex PCR. The data show 220,000 or so clones, and the top ten clones hold roughly 1.2%. The sequenced sample consisted of PBMCs. These receptors came from a girl aged 2-10 years in good health and CMV-seropositive. Each CDR3 is given with its conserved first and last residue. The D gene is left open where the match is weak.

J: TRBJ2-1; D: -; V: TRBV6-5; DNA: TGTGCCAGCCGCAAAGACAGGTTATACAATGAGCAGTTCTTC; CDR3: CASRKDRLYNEQFF
J: TRBJ2-3; D: -; V: TRBV27; DNA: TGTGCCAGCAGCTCAGCCGGGACTCACTTCACAGATACGCAGTATTTT; CDR3: CASSSAGTHFTDTQYF
J: TRBJ2-1; D: -; V: TRBV20-1; DNA: TGCAGTGCTAGAGGGAGCCCACTGGAGTTCTTC; CDR3: CSARGSPLEFF
J: TRBJ1-1; D: -; V: TRBV28; DNA: TGTGCCAGCAAAGAGGCAGGGGACACTGAAGCTTTCTTT; CDR3: CASKEAGDTEAFF
J: TRBJ1-1; D: -; V: TRBV5-1; DNA: TGCGCCAGTTCCGGCTCAGTTTTAAAACAGGCGTTGAACACTGAAGCTTTCTTT; CDR3: CASSGSVLKQALNTEAFF
J: TRBJ2-1; D: TRBD1; V: TRBV19; DNA: TGTGCCAGTGTCCGGGACAGGGCTGACAATGAGCAGTTCTTC; CDR3: CASVRDRADNEQFF
J: TRBJ2-7; D: -; V: TRBV5-3; DNA: TGTGCCAGAAGCCTCATTGGGACACCTTGCTCCTACGAGCAGTACTTC; CDR3: CARSLIGTPCSYEQYF
J: TRBJ1-1; D: -; V: TRBV11-2; DNA: TGTGCCAGCAGAAAGGACGGGATGAACACTGAAGCTTTCTTT; CDR3: CASRKDGMNTEAFF
J: TRBJ2-7; D: -; V: TRBV2; DNA: TGTGCCAGCAGTGAAGTATTACAGGCAACCTACGAGCAGTACTTC; CDR3: CASSEVLQATYEQYF
J: TRBJ2-5; D: -; V: TRBV7-6; DNA: TGTGCCAGCAGCCAATCGGGAATAAAAGAGACCCAGTACTTC; CDR3: CASSQSGIKETQYF
J: TRBJ1-2; D: -; V: TRBV28; DNA: TGTGCCAGCAGTTTAACAGAAATAAACTATGGCTACACCTTC; CDR3: CASSLTEINYGYTF
J: TRBJ2-7; D: -; V: TRBV29-1; DNA: TGCAGCGTTGGGTCCGGAATGGGCGCCTACGAGCAGTACTTC; CDR3: CSVGSGMGAYEQYF
J: TRBJ2-3; D: TRBD2; V: TRBV6-4; DNA: TGTGCCAGCAGTGCGCTAGCGGGAGGCACAGATACGCAGTATTTT; CDR3: CASSALAGGTDTQYF
J: TRBJ1-5; D: -; V: TRBV25-1; DNA: TGTGCCAGCAGCGCAGGTTATAGCAATCAGCCCCAGCATTTT; CDR3: CASSAGYSNQPQHF
J: TRBJ2-3; D: TRBD1; V: TRBV28; DNA: TGTGCCAGCAGTTTCCGGGACAGGGATCCAGATACGCAGTATTTT; CDR3: CASSFRDRDPDTQYF
J: TRBJ2-7; D: TRBD2; V: TRBV7-9; DNA: TGTGCCAGCAGCTTACCAAGTTCGGGACTAGCGGGAGATTTATACGAGCAGTACTTC; CDR3: CASSLPSSGLAGDLYEQYF
J: TRBJ1-1; D: -; V: TRBV5-1; DNA: TGCGCCAGCAGCTTGGGGGACTTGAACACTGAAGCTTTCTTT; CDR3: CASSLGDLNTEAFF
J: TRBJ2-7; D: -; V: TRBV11-2; DNA: TGTGCCAGCAGCTTCGCCGGGAGAACCTACGAGCAGTACTTC; CDR3: CASSFAGRTYEQYF
J: TRBJ2-1; D: TRBD2; V: TRBV5-4; DNA: TGTGCCAGCAGCTTGGGGGGGTCTGCGGGAGGGCTAGGAAATGAGCAGTTCTTC; CDR3: CASSLGGSAGGLGNEQFF
J: TRBJ2-7; D: TRBD2; V: TRBV7-9; DNA: TGTGCCAGCAGCTTATCCGGCGGGAGCTCCTACGAGCAGTACTTC; CDR3: CASSLSGGSSYEQYF
J: TRBJ1-5; D: -; V: TRBV6-1; DNA: TGTGCCAGCAGTGACTGGTCCGGACACCAGCCCCAGCATTTT; CDR3: CASSDWSGHQPQHF
J: TRBJ1-4; D: -; V: TRBV6-1; DNA: TGTGCCAGCACACCAGGGCTAACTAATGAAAAACTGTTTTTT; CDR3: CASTPGLTNEKLFF
J: TRBJ2-5; D: -; V: TRBV5-4; DNA: TGTGCCAGCGGGCGGACTGGGAGCCAAGAGACCCAGTACTTC; CDR3: CASGRTGSQETQYF
J: TRBJ1-3; D: -; V: TRBV5-5; DNA: TGTGCCAGCAGCTTGGGGGACAACTCTGGAAACACCATATATTTT; CDR3: CASSLGDNSGNTIYF
J: TRBJ2-3; D: TRBD2; V: TRBV28; DNA: TGTGCCAGCAGTCTTGCTCTCCCGGGACTAGCGGGAGTCCCAGATACGCAGTATTTT; CDR3: CASSLALPGLAGVPDTQYF
J: TRBJ1-5; D: -; V: TRBV28; DNA: TGTGCCAGCAGTGAGACGGGCCCAGGGAATCAGCCCCAGCATTTT; CDR3: CASSETGPGNQPQHF
J: TRBJ2-7; D: -; V: TRBV9; DNA: TGTGCCAGCAGCTATACATCGTCGGGAGTGTACGAGCAGTACTTC; CDR3: CASSYTSSGVYEQYF
J: TRBJ2-7; D: TRBD1; V: TRBV11-2; DNA: TGTGCCAGCAGCTTAGTGATAGCGGACAGGGATCCCTACGAGCAGTACTTC; CDR3: CASSLVIADRDPYEQYF
J: TRBJ2-3; D: -; V: TRBV7-8; DNA: TGTGCCAGCAGCTCTAGCACAGATACGCAGTATTTT; CDR3: CASSSSTDTQYF
J: TRBJ1-5; D: -; V: TRBV19; DNA: TGTGCCAGTAGTATATACCCGGGACAAGGGGGGGGGCGGAATCAGCCCCAGCATTTT; CDR3: CASSIYPGQGGGRNQPQHF
J: TRBJ1-1; D: TRBD1; V: TRBV27; DNA: TGTGCCAGCAGTTTCGACAGGGTAAACACTGAAGCTTTCTTT; CDR3: CASSFDRVNTEAFF
J: TRBJ2-5; D: TRBD1; V: TRBV7-6; DNA: TGTGCCAGCAGCTTAGAGTCAACATGGACAGGGAAGAGGGAGACCCAGTACTTC; CDR3: CASSLESTWTGKRETQYF
J: TRBJ1-2; D: -; V: TRBV7-8; DNA: TGTGCCAGCAGCTTACCCCCAGGGCTGTTTAGGAATTTTGGCTACACCTTC; CDR3: CASSLPPGLFRNFGYTF
J: TRBJ2-3; D: -; V: TRBV18; DNA: TGTGCCAGCTCACCCAGGGCAGATACGCAGTATTTT; CDR3: CASSPRADTQYF
J: TRBJ2-3; D: TRBD2; V: TRBV29-1; DNA: TGCAGCGTTGGACTAGCGGGCACAGATACGCAGTATTTT; CDR3: CSVGLAGTDTQYF
J: TRBJ1-1; D: -; V: TRBV30; DNA: TGTGCCTGGAGTTACGCCAGGAGCGGTAAAGCTTTCTTT; CDR3: CAWSYARSGKAFF
J: TRBJ2-1; D: -; V: TRBV2; DNA: TGTGCCAGCAGTGAAGATCAGGGTCCCTACAATGAGCAGTTCTTC; CDR3: CASSEDQGPYNEQFF
J: TRBJ2-2; D: -; V: TRBV9; DNA: TGTGCCAGCAGCCCGCGTTTTGGGAACACCGGGGAGCTGTTTTTT; CDR3: CASSPRFGNTGELFF
J: TRBJ2-1; D: TRBD1; V: TRBV27; DNA: TGTGCCAGCAGTTTCCTGGACAGGGGTGATGAGCAGTTCTTC; CDR3: CASSFLDRGDEQFF
J: TRBJ2-5; D: TRBD2; V: TRBV27; DNA: TGTGCCAGCAGCGGGACTACCTTTTCCAACCTAGCACAAGAGACCCAGTACTTC; CDR3: CASSGTTFSNLAQETQYF
J: TRBJ2-7; D: TRBD2; V: TRBV6-1; DNA: TGTGCCAGCAGTGAACTAGCGGGGAGGGTCCACGAGCAGTACTTC; CDR3: CASSELAGRVHEQYF
J: TRBJ2-7; D: TRBD2; V: TRBV11-2; DNA: TGTGCCAGCAGCTTAGGCGGGAGGGCCAACGAGCAGTACTTC; CDR3: CASSLGGRANEQYF
J: TRBJ2-5; D: -; V: TRBV5-4; DNA: TGTGCCAGCAGCTCGGACAGTACGGTGAAGACCCAGTACTTC; CDR3: CASSSDSTVKTQYF
J: TRBJ2-3; D: TRBD1; V: TRBV5-1; DNA: TGCGCCAGCAGCTTGGGGGACAGAGCCACAGATACGCAGTATTTT; CDR3: CASSLGDRATDTQYF
J: TRBJ1-1; D: TRBD1; V: TRBV5-6; DNA: TGTGCCAGCAGTCGGGGACAGGGTAACACTGAAGCTTTCTTT; CDR3: CASSRGQGNTEAFF
J: TRBJ1-1; D: -; V: TRBV28; DNA: TGTGCCAGCAACTGGAGGAAGGGGGGGTCGGGCACTGAAGCTTTCTTT; CDR3: CASNWRKGGSGTEAFF
J: TRBJ1-5; D: TRBD1; V: TRBV5-5; DNA: TGTGCCAGCAGCGTGAGACAGGGGAGTTTCAATCAGCCCCAGCATTTT; CDR3: CASSVRQGSFNQPQHF
J: TRBJ2-1; D: TRBD1; V: TRBV7-6; DNA: TGTGCCAGCAGCTTTAGCCTCTACGGGACAGGGAAGGACAATGAGCAGTTCTTC; CDR3: CASSFSLYGTGKDNEQFF
J: TRBJ1-5; D: -; V: TRBV28; DNA: TGTGCCAGCAGTAACGCAGGGTTGGGCAATCAGCCCCAGCATTTT; CDR3: CASSNAGLGNQPQHF
J: TRBJ2-5; D: TRBD2; V: TRBV5-4; DNA: TGTGCCAGCAGCTTGTTTCGGACTAGCGGGATCCCTCGGGAGCAGTACTTC; CDR3: CASSLFRTSGIPREQYF
J: TRBJ1-1; D: TRBD1; V: TRBV18; DNA: TGTGCCAGCTCACCAGGGACAGGATTTAACACTGAAGCTTTCTTT; CDR3: CASSPGTGFNTEAFF
J: TRBJ2-1; D: TRBD2; V: TRBV7-8; DNA: TGTGCCAGCAGCTTAGCGGTAAGGCCGGGACTAGCGGTTAGCTCCTACAATGAGCAGTTCTTC; CDR3: CASSLAVRPGLAVSSYNEQFF
J: TRBJ2-3; D: -; V: TRBV7-2; DNA: TGTGCCAGCAGCTTAGCGCTCGGGGTTAGCACAGATACGCAGTATTTT; CDR3: CASSLALGVSTDTQYF
J: TRBJ1-4; D: TRBD1; V: TRBV7-8; DNA: TGTGCCAGCAGCCCGACAGGGGGAAAACTGTTTTTT; CDR3: CASSPTGGKLFF
J: TRBJ2-1; D: -; V: TRBV6-1; DNA: TGTGCCAGCAGTGAAGTTGCTAGCTCCTACAATGAGCAGTTCTTC; CDR3: CASSEVASSYNEQFF
J: TRBJ1-3; D: TRBD1; V: TRBV2; DNA: TGTGCCAGCAGTGAAGCTAAGGACAGGGTGACTGGAAACACCATATATTTT; CDR3: CASSEAKDRVTGNTIYF
J: TRBJ2-7; D: TRBD2; V: TRBV10-2; DNA: TGCGCCAGCAGTGAAGAAGCGGGGTACGAGCAGTACTTC; CDR3: CASSEEAGYEQYF
J: TRBJ2-7; D: TRBD1; V: TRBV6-5; DNA: TGTGCCAGCAGGTTGACAGGGGGCGCGTACGAGCAGTACTTC; CDR3: CASRLTGGAYEQYF
J: TRBJ2-2; D: TRBD2; V: TRBV7-8; DNA: TGTGCCAGCAGGTCCACGCTAGCGGGAAGGGGCACCGGGGAGCTGTTTTTT; CDR3: CASRSTLAGRGTGELFF
J: TRBJ2-4; D: -; V: TRBV5-6; DNA: TGTGCCAGCTCCTCTCCGGGGGAAAACATTCAGTACTTC; CDR3: CASSSPGENIQYF